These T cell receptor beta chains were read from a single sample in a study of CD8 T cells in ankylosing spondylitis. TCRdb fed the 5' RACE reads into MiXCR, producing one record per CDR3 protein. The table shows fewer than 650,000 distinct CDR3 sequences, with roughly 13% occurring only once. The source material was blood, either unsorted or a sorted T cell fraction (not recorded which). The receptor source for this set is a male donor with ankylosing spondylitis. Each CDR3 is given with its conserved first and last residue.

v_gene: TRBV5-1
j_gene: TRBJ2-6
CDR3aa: CASSAGAGANVLTF

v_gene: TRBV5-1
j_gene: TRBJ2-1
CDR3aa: CASSPHGSGSSYNEQFF

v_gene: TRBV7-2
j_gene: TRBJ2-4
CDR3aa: CASSWSRGTKNIQYF

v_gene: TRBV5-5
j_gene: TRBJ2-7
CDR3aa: CASSLAPEAYEQYF

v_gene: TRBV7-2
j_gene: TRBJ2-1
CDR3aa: CASSPMSGLAIDAFF

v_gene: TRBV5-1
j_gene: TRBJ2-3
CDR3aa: CATTQGRGTDTQYF

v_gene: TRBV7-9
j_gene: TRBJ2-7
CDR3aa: CASTWTGTSYEQYF

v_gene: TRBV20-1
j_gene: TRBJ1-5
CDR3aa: CSARSGVQPQHF

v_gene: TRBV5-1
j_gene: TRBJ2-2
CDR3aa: CASSLERAGPNTGELFF

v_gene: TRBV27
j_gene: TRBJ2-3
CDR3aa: CASSLSLSGSKTDTQYF

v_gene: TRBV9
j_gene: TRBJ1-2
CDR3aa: CASSVVRDRRANYGYTF

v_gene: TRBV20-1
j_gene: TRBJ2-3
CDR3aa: CSARDEPPDTQYF

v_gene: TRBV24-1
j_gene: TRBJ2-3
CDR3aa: CATSGTRGTDTQYF

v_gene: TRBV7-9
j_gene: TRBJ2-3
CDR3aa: CASSSRGRTDTQYF

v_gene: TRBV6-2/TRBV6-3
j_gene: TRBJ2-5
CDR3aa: CASSWTSGSPQETQYF

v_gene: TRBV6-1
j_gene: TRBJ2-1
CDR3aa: CASSEGRMYNEQFF

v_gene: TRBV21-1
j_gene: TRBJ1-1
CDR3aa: CASSSPPPFLNTEAFF

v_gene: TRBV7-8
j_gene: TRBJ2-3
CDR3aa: CASSSSLAGGRDTQYF

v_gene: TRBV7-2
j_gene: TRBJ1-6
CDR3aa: CASSAGDGGSPLHF

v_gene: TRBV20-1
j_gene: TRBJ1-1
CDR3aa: CSARVAGSNTEAFF

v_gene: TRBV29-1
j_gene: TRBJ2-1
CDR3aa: CSVTGTPTSYNEQFF

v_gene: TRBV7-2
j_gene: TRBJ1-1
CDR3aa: CASSLGPANTEAFF

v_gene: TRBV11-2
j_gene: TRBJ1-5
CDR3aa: CASSLDGGSNQPQHF

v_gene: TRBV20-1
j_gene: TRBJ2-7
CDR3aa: CSARGRLAGGFDEQYF

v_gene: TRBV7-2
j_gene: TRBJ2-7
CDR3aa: CASSLLAGASYEQYF

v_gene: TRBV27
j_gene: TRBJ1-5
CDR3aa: CASSLLGQVSNQPQHF

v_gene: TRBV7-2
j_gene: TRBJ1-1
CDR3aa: CASTPGHGNTEAFF

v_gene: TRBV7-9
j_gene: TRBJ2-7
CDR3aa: CASSLGLDRYEQYF

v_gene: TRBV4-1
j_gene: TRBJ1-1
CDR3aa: CASSLLVVGERGSTEAFF

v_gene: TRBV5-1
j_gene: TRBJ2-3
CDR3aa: CASSEFGQGTDTQYF

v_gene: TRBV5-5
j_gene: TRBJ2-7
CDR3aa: CASSLALIGVGQYF

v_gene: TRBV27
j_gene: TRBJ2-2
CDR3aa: CASSFRTNTGELFF

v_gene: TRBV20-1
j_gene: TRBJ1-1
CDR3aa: CSASLSEGETEAFF

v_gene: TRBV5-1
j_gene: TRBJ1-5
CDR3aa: CASSMGQSSNQPQHF

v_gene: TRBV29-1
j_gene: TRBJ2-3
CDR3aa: CSVRESTDTQYF

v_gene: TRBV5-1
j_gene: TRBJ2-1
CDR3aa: CASSFTGGPHNEQFF

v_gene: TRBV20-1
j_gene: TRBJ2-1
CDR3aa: CSASYGGAGALGEQFF

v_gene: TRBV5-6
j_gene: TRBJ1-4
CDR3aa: CASSQDGVYLSTNEKLFF

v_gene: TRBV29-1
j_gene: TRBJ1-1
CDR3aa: CSVMGQLNTEAFF

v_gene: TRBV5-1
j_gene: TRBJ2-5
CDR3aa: CASKPGGNQETQYF

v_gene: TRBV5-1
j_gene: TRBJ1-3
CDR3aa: CASSFGGTNGNTIYF

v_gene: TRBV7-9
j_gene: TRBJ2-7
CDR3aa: CASSARDRGNYEQYF

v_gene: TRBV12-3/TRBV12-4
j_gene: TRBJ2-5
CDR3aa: CASRVSGGGETQYF

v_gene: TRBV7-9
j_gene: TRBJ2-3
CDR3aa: CASSLRSGWASTDTQYF

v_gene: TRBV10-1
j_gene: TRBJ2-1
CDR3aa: CASSPGFSGRAVNEQFF

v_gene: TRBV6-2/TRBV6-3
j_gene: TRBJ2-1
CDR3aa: CASSPDRSKNEQFF

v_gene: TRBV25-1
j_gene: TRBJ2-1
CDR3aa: CASSEFAGYYNEQFF

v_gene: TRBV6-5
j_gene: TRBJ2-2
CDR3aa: CASSYSTGHRHGELFF

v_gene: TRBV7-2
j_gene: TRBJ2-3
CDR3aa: CASTRSGGTDTQYF

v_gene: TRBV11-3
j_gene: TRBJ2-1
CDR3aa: CASSQGLAGATEQFF

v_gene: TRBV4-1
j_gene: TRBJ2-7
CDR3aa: CASSPTRGRDRAYEQYF

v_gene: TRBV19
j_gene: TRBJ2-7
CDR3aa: CASSPTGTGRREQYF

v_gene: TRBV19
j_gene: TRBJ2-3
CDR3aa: CASSFRPPPHGDTQYF

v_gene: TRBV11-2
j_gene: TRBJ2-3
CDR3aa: CASSSSGTTDTQYF

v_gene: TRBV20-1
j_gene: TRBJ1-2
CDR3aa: CSVSGTQNYGYTF